These T cell receptor beta chains were read from a single sample in a study of blood T cell repertoires in COVID-19. Here immunoSEQ multiplex PCR was the method, and the copy in TCRdb shows in-frame clones only, minus some. Found here are a few hundred thousand clones, approximately 93% of them singletons; the top ten hold about 0.9%. The sequenced sample consisted of PBMCs or T cells enriched from blood (not recorded which). These receptors were collected from a woman aged 40 to 50 who had been exposed to COVID-19. CDR3s include the opening cysteine and the closing phenylalanine or tryptophan. Fields, in order: J gene, V gene, D gene, clone size, CDR3 DNA, CDR3 protein. The D gene is left open where the match is weak. Clone size is given for some rows only: seen once, a few or many times, or a class if the clone is expanded.

TRBJ2-2 TRBV7-9 NA few TGTGCCAGCAGCTCAACGAGAGGACAACACACCGGGGAGCTGTTTTTT CASSSTRGQHTGELFF
TRBJ1-6 TRBV18 TRBD1 NA TGTGCCAGCTCCCCTACGGCCACGACAGGGGGAAATTCACCCCTCCACTTT CASSPTATTGGNSPLHF
TRBJ2-2 TRBV19 TRBD1 few TGTGCCAGTAGGGATATTCAGGGGACAGGGAACACCGGGGAGCTGTTTTTT CASRDIQGTGNTGELFF
TRBJ1-5 TRBV9 TRBD1 NA TGTGCCAGCAGCGTAGGTACAGGGGGCGGCCAGCCCCAGCATTTT CASSVGTGGGQPQHF
TRBJ1-2 TRBV2 TRBD1 NA TGTGCCAGCAGCTTAAAGTCGACAGGGGCTAACTATGGCTACACCTTC CASSLKSTGANYGYTF
TRBJ2-5 TRBV27 TRBD1 once TGTGCCAGCAGTTCTCGGGGACAGAAAACTAAAGAGACCCAGTACTTC CASSSRGQKTKETQYF
TRBJ2-2 TRBV11-3 TRBD2 NA TGTGCCAGCAACTCTGGCCGTAGCGGGAGTATTACCGGGGAGCTGTTTTTT CASNSGRSGSITGELFF
TRBJ2-7 TRBV6-2/TRBV6-3 NA NA TGTGCCAGCAGTTACGGACTCTCGGGCCGCTACGAGCAGTACTTC CASSYGLSGRYEQYF
TRBJ2-7 TRBV13 NA NA TGTGCCAGCAGCCATTCCACACCGGGACAAGGGACCTACGAGCAGTACTTC CASSHSTPGQGTYEQYF
TRBJ1-3 TRBV7-8 TRBD1 NA TGTGCCAGCAGCTTAACAGGGGAAGGTGGAAACACCATATATTTT CASSLTGEGGNTIYF
TRBJ2-1 TRBV14 TRBD2 NA TGTGCCAGCAGCCAAGGACTAGCGTCTCACAATGAGCAGTTCTTC CASSQGLASHNEQFF
TRBJ2-5 TRBV7-9 TRBD2 NA TGTGCCAGCAGCTTCACGGGGACTAGGGAGACCCAGTACTTC CASSFTGTRETQYF
TRBJ1-2 TRBV29-1 NA NA TGCAGCGCCTTCGGGACATGGACCTATGGCTACACCTTC CSAFGTWTYGYTF
TRBJ1-2 TRBV2 NA NA TGTGCCAGCAGTCCTAGGGGTGGCTACACCTTC CASSPRGGYTF
TRBJ2-1 TRBV23-1 NA NA TGCGCCAGCAGTCTCCTCCGTCCCCCACTTACACGGGGGGCTAGCTCCTACAATGAGCAGTTCTTC CASSLLRPPLTRGASSYNEQFF
TRBJ2-7 TRBV7-9 NA NA TGTGCCAGCAGCTTAAACAGGGCCTACGAGCAGTACTTC CASSLNRAYEQYF
TRBJ1-2 TRBV3-1/TRBV3-2 TRBD1 NA TGTGCCAGCAGCCGACGGACAGGCAACTATGGCTACACCTTC CASSRRTGNYGYTF
TRBJ1-1 TRBV3-1/TRBV3-2 NA once TGTGCCAGCAGCCACATGGGGGCGAGGACTGAAGCTTTCTTT CASSHMGARTEAFF
TRBJ1-1 TRBV11-3 NA NA TGTGCCAGCAGCTATGGTGTCGGCACTGAAGCTTTCTTT CASSYGVGTEAFF
TRBJ2-7 TRBV2 TRBD1 NA TGTGCCAGCACTCAAGACAGGGCGCGAGTGCAGTACTTC CASTQDRARVQYF
TRBJ2-2 TRBV5-8 TRBD1 NA TGTGCCAGCAGCTTGGGGACAGGGGCAAACACCGGGGAGCTGTTTTTT CASSLGTGANTGELFF
TRBJ2-7 TRBV7-9 NA NA TGTGCCAGCAGCTTAGGGACAGCACCCTACGAGCAGTACTTC CASSLGTAPYEQYF
TRBJ1-6 TRBV18 NA NA TGTGCCAGCTCACCGAACTACAATTCACCCCTCCACTTT CASSPNYNSPLHF
TRBJ1-1 TRBV10-3 TRBD1 NA TGTGCCATCACGGGGACAGGGGGGAACACTGAAGCTTTCTTT CAITGTGGNTEAFF
TRBJ1-1 TRBV19 NA NA TGTGCCAGTAGTAAGGACAGTAGTTACACTGAAGCTTTCTTT CASSKDSSYTEAFF
TRBJ2-1 TRBV7-2 NA NA TGTGCCAGCAGCTTAGCGGGCCTAGGGGGGGGTGAGCAGTTCTTC CASSLAGLGGGEQFF
TRBJ2-1 TRBV20-1 NA NA TGCAGCATGAGGGGGGGCAATGAGCAGTTCTTC CSMRGGNEQFF
TRBJ1-1 TRBV6-5 NA NA TGTGCCAGCACCGACGTGGGCAGGGTGGACACTGAAGCTTTCTTT CASTDVGRVDTEAFF
TRBJ2-7 TRBV5-5 NA NA TGTGCCAGCAGCGTGACACCCTACGAGCAGTACTTC CASSVTPYEQYF
TRBJ1-2 TRBV3-1/TRBV3-2 NA NA TGTGCCAGCAGCCAAGTGGAGTCTAGTGGCTACACCTTC CASSQVESSGYTF
TRBJ1-2 TRBV5-1 NA NA TGCGCCAGCAGCTTGAGGACAGAAAGCTATGGCTACACCTTC CASSLRTESYGYTF
TRBJ2-1 TRBV19 TRBD2 NA TGTGCCACCCAGAGGAAGGCGTTAGCGGGGATACAAAGTGAGCAGTTCTTC CATQRKALAGIQSEQFF
TRBJ1-1 TRBV13 NA NA TGTGCCAGCAGCTTAGCCCGGGGGGCCTCTGAAGCTTTCTTT CASSLARGASEAFF
TRBJ2-7 TRBV9 TRBD1 NA TGTGCCAGCAGCGTAGATCCCCCGACAGGGAGAGGCGAGCAGTACTTC CASSVDPPTGRGEQYF
TRBJ2-7 TRBV7-3 TRBD2 NA TGTGCCAGCAGCGCTGAAGCGGGGGCCCACTACGAGCAGTACTTC CASSAEAGAHYEQYF
TRBJ2-1 TRBV25-1 TRBD1 NA TGTGCCAGCAGTGCACGGAGAACAGGGGGCAATGAGCAGTTCTTC CASSARRTGGNEQFF
TRBJ2-1 TRBV13 TRBD2 NA TGTGCCAGCAGCCATTCCGGGACTAGCGGGAGGCATGAGCAGTTCTTC CASSHSGTSGRHEQFF
TRBJ1-1 TRBV3-1/TRBV3-2 NA NA TGTGCCAGCAAACACAGATCGAACACTGAAGCTTTCTTT CASKHRSNTEAFF
TRBJ1-1 TRBV9 TRBD1 NA TGTGCCAGCAGTGAGCACCCGGGACAGATGAACACTGAAGCTTTCTTT CASSEHPGQMNTEAFF
TRBJ1-1 TRBV18 NA once TGTGCCAGCTCACCGTCATGGAACACTGAAGCTTTCTTT CASSPSWNTEAFF
TRBJ1-2 TRBV3-1/TRBV3-2 TRBD1 NA TGTGCCAGCAGCCAAGATGTGGGAAGGACAGGTGGCTACACCTTC CASSQDVGRTGGYTF
TRBJ1-2 TRBV4-1 TRBD1 few TGCGCCAGCAGCCAAGTCGCGGGGCTGGGACAGGGGGTTTATGGCTACACCTTC CASSQVAGLGQGVYGYTF
TRBJ1-2 TRBV13 TRBD1 NA TGTGCCAGCAGCGACAGGGGGCATGGCTACACCTTC CASSDRGHGYTF
TRBJ1-2 TRBV5-6 TRBD1 NA TGTGCCAGCAGCTTGGGGGACAGAGAGAGGGGGTATGGCTACACCTTC CASSLGDRERGYGYTF
TRBJ1-4 TRBV25-1 NA once TGTGCCAGCAGTGATGCAGGGAGGACTAATGAAAAACTGTTTTTT CASSDAGRTNEKLFF
TRBJ1-2 TRBV3-1/TRBV3-2 TRBD1 NA TGTGCCAGCAGTCGGGACAGGGGGGACTATGGCTACACCTTC CASSRDRGDYGYTF
TRBJ1-2 TRBV7-2 TRBD1 once TGTGCCAGCAGCTCTCAAGGGACAGTCTCGAACTATGGCTACACCTTC CASSSQGTVSNYGYTF